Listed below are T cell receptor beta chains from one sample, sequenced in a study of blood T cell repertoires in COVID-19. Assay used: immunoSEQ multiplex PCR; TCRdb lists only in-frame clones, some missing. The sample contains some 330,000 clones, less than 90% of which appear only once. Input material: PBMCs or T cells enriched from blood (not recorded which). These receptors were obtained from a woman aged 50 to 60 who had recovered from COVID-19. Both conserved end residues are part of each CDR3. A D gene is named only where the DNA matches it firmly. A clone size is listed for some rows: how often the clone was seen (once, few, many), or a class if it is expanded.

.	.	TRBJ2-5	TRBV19	CASSSQDSRLQETQYF	TGTGCCAGTAGTTCTCAGGACAGCCGACTCCAAGAGACCCAGTACTTC
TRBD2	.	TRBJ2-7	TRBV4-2	CASSLGLAGTYEQYF	TGTGCCAGCAGCCTCGGACTAGCGGGGACCTACGAGCAGTACTTC
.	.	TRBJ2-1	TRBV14	CASSHESYNEQFF	TGTGCCAGCAGCCACGAGAGCTACAATGAGCAGTTCTTC
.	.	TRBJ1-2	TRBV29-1	CSVAGGGLVGYTF	TGCAGCGTTGCTGGGGGCGGTTTGGTCGGCTACACCTTC
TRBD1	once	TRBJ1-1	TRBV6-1	CASSAISTGGGTEAFF	TGTGCCAGCAGTGCAATCTCGACAGGGGGTGGGACTGAAGCTTTCTTT
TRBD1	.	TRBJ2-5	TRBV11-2	CASSPRQGLETQYF	TGTGCCAGCAGCCCAAGACAGGGTTTGGAGACCCAGTACTTC
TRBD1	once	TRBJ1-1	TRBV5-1	CASSRGQDAEAFF	TGCGCCAGCAGCCGGGGACAGGACGCTGAAGCTTTCTTT
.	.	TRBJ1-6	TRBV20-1	CSARDSGPLHF	TGCAGTGCTCGGGATTCGGGACCCCTCCACTTT
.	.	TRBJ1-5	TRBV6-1	CASSDRGHQPQHF	TGTGCCAGCAGTGACCGAGGGCATCAGCCCCAGCATTTT
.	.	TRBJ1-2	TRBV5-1	CASSLDGSDYGYTF	TGCGCCAGCAGCTTGGATGGCTCCGACTATGGCTACACCTTC
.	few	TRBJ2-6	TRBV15	CATSRYKDAGGANVLTF	TGTGCCACCAGCAGATACAAAGACGCGGGAGGGGCCAACGTCCTGACTTTC
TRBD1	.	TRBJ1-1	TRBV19	CASSMRTGNTEAFF	TGTGCCAGTAGTATGCGGACAGGGAACACTGAAGCTTTCTTT
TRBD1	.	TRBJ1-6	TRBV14	CASSQVQGVPPLHF	TGTGCCAGCAGCCAAGTACAGGGGGTCCCCCCCCTCCACTTT
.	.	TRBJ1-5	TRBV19	CASTPDTVGRPQHF	TGTGCCAGTACCCCGGACACGGTGGGTCGGCCCCAGCATTTT
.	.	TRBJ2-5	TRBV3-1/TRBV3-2	CASSQTPPDSGETQYF	TGTGCCAGCAGCCAAACTCCTCCGGACAGTGGGGAGACCCAGTACTTC
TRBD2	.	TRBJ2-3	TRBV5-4	CASSLKTSGVTDTQYF	TGTGCCAGCAGCTTGAAGACTAGCGGGGTCACAGATACGCAGTATTTT
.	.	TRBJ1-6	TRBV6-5	CASSSTAFNSPLHF	TGTGCCAGCAGCTCGACAGCCTTTAATTCACCCCTCCACTTT
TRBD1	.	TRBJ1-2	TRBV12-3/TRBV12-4	CASSFGTGAGYTF	TGTGCCAGCAGTTTTGGGACAGGGGCCGGCTACACCTTC
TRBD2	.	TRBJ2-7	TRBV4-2	CASSQGLAGGPSYEQYF	TGTGCCAGCAGCCAGGGACTAGCGGGAGGACCCTCCTACGAGCAGTACTTC
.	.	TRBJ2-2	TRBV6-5	CASSLDPRLGGGELFF	TGTGCCAGCAGTTTGGACCCGAGACTAGGAGGCGGGGAGCTGTTTTTT
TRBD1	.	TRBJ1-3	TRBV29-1	CSYSTGGAGNTIYF	TGCAGCTACTCCACAGGGGGCGCGGGAAACACCATATATTTT
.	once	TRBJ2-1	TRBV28	CASREIGSQFF	TGTGCCAGCAGGGAGATTGGCTCGCAGTTCTTC
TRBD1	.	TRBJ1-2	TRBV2	CASLLGQGSGYTF	TGTGCCAGCTTGTTGGGACAGGGATCTGGCTACACCTTC
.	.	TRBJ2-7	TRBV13	CASRHNSAGSYEQYF	TGTGCCAGCAGGCATAATTCCGCAGGGTCCTACGAGCAGTACTTC
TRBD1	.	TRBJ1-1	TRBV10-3	CAISGQGEVAEAFF	TGTGCCATCAGCGGACAGGGTGAAGTCGCTGAAGCTTTCTTT
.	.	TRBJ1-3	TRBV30	CAWERRNRVIVRNTIYF	TGTGCCTGGGAGCGGAGAAACAGGGTTATTGTTCGGAACACCATATATTTT
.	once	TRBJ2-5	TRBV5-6	CASSLGAFWEIETQYF	TGTGCCAGCAGCTTGGGGGCGTTTTGGGAGATAGAGACCCAGTACTTC
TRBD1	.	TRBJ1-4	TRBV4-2	CASSQVPGTDNEKLFF	TGTGCCAGCAGCCAAGTACCCGGGACAGATAATGAAAAACTGTTTTTT
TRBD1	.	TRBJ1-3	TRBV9	CASSVGMTGALSGNTIYF	TGTGCCAGCAGCGTGGGCATGACAGGGGCCCTCTCTGGAAACACCATATATTTT
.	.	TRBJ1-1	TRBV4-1	CASSQDQGYNTEAFF	TGCGCCAGCAGCCAAGATCAGGGATATAACACTGAAGCTTTCTTT
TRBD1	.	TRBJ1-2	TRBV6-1	CASSDTGTGAYGYTF	TGTGCCAGCAGTGACACCGGGACAGGGGCCTATGGCTACACCTTC
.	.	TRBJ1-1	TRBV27	CASRTDRVRTEAFF	TGTGCCAGCAGAACCGACAGAGTAAGGACTGAAGCTTTCTTT
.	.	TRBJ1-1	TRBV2	CASSPHGRRIEAFF	TGTGCCAGCAGTCCCCATGGGCGGAGGATTGAAGCTTTCTTT
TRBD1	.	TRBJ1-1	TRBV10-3	CAIRTGQGAVPNTEAFF	TGTGCCATCAGGACGGGACAGGGAGCAGTACCGAACACTGAAGCTTTCTTT
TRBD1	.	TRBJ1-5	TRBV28	CASSLRGQGVGLYSNQPQHF	TGTGCCAGCAGTTTAAGGGGACAGGGGGTGGGACTATATAGCAATCAGCCCCAGCATTTT
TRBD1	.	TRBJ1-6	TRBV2	CASSETGDNSPLHF	TGTGCCAGCAGCGAGACAGGGGATAATTCACCCCTCCACTTT
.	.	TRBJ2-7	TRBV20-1	CSARDLGSFYF	TGCAGTGCTAGAGATCTAGGTTCGTTTTACTTC
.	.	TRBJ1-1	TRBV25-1	CASGLTGRGTEAFF	TGTGCCAGCGGACTGACAGGCAGAGGCACTGAAGCTTTCTTT
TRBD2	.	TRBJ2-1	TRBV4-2	CASSLVTSGGYNEQFF	TGTGCCAGCAGCCTCGTTACTAGCGGGGGATACAATGAGCAGTTCTTC
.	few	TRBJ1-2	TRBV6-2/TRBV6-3	CASSLPSGGWINYGYTF	TGTGCCAGCAGTTTACCTTCCGGAGGCTGGATTAACTATGGCTACACCTTC
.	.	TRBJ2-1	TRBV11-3	CASRRRDSRNNEQFF	TGTGCCAGCAGACGACGTGACAGCCGCAACAATGAGCAGTTCTTC
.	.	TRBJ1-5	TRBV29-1	CSASGGNGNQPQHF	TGCAGCGCCAGCGGAGGAAATGGCAATCAGCCCCAGCATTTT
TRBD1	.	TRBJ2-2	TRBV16	CASSAHLRGRFTGELFF	TGTGCCAGCAGCGCACACCTCAGGGGGCGATTCACCGGGGAGCTGTTTTTT
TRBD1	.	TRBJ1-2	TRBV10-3	CAISPLTGDYGYTF	TGTGCCATCAGTCCTCTAACAGGGGACTATGGCTACACCTTC
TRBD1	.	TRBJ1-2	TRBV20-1	CSASRGNGYTF	TGCAGTGCTAGCAGGGGGAATGGCTACACCTTC
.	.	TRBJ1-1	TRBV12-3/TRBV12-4	CASSLGGGTEAFF	TGTGCCAGCAGTTTAGGGGGGGGCACTGAAGCTTTCTTT
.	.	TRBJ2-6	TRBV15	CATSRGGYSGANVLTF	TGTGCCACCAGCAGAGGAGGCTACTCTGGGGCCAACGTCCTGACTTTC
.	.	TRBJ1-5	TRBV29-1	CSVGGASNQPQHF	TGCAGCGTTGGTGGGGCTAGCAATCAGCCCCAGCATTTT
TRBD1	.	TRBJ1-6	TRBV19	CASSDPGQGSPLHF	TGTGCCAGTAGCGACCCGGGACAGGGTTCACCCCTCCACTTT